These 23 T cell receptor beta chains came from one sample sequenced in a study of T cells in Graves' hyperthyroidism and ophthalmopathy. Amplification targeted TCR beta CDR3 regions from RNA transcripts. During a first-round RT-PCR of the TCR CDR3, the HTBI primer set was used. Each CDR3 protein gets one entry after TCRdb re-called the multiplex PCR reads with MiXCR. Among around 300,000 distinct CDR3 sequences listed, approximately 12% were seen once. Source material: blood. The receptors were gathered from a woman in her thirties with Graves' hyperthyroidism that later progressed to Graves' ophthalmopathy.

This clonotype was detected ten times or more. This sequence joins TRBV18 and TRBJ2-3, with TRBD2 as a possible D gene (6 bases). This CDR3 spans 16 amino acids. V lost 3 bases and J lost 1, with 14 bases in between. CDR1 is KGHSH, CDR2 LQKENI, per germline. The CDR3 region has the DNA TGTGCCAGCTCACCGGGTAGCGGCTCAGGCACAGATACGCAGTATTTT. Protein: CASSPGSGSGTDTQYF.

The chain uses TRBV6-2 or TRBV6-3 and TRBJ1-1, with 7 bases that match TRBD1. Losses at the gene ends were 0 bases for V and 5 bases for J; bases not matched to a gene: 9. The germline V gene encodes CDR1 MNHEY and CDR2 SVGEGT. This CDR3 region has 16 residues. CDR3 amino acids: CASSYSTGMGYTEAFF. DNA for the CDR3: TGTGCCAGCAGTTACTCGACAGGGATGGGTTATACTGAAGCTTTCTTT.

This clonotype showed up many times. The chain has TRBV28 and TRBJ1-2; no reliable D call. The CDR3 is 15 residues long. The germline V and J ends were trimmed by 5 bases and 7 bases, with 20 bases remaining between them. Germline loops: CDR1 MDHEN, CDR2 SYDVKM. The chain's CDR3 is CASSKDAVPLPGYTF. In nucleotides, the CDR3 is TGTGCCAGCAGTAAGGACGCAGTTCCCCTCCCTGGCTACACCTTC.

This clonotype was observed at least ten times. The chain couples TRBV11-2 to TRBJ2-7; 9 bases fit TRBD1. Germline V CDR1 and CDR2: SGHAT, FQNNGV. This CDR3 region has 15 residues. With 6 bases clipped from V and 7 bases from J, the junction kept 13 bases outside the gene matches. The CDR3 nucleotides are TGTGCCAGCAGAAAAAGCGGACAGGGGTTCTTTGAGCAGTACTTC. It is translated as CASRKSGQGFFEQYF.

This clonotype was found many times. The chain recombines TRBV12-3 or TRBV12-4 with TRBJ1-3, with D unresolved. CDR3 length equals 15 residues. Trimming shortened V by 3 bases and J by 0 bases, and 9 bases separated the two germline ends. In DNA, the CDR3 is TGTGCCAGCAGTTTTTTCCAGAGCTCTGGAAACACCATATATTTT. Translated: CASSFFQSSGNTIYF.

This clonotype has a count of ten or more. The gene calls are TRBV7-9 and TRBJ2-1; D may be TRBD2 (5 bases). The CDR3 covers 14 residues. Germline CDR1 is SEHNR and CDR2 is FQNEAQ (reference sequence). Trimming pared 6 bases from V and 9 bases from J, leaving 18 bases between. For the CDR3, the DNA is TGTGCCAGCAGTCGGGAATCTAAGTCCCCTGAGCAGTTCTTC. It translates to CASSRESKSPEQFF.

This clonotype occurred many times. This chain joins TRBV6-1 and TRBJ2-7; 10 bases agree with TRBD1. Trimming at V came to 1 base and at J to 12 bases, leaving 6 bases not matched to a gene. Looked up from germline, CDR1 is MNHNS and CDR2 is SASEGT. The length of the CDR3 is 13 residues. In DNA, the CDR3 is TGTGCCAGCAGTGAAGGTCCAGACAGGGGGCGGTACTTC. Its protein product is CASSEGPDRGRYF.

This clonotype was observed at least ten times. The CDR3 is CASSLAGAGARGAFF. The CDR3, as DNA: TGTGCCAGCAGCTTAGCTGGTGCGGGGGCGAGGGGAGCTTTCTTT. V and J are TRBV7-2 and TRBJ1-1; D is possibly TRBD1 (6 bases). Trimming removed 0 bases at V and 10 bases at J, with 18 bases between. This CDR3 contains 15 residues. CDR1 and CDR2 from the germline V gene are SGHTA and FQGNSA.

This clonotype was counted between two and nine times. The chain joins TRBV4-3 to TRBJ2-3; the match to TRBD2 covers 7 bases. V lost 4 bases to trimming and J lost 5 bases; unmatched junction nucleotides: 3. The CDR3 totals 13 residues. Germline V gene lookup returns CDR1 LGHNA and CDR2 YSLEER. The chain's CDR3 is CASSPVAGDTQYF. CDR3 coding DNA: TGCGCCAGCAGCCCCGTAGCGGGAGATACGCAGTATTTT.

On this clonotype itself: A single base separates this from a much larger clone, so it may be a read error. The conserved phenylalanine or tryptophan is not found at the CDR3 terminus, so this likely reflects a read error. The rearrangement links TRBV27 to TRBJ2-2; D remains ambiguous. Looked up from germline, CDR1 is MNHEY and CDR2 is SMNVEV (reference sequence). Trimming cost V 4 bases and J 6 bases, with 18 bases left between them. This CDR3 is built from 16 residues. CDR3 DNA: TGTGCCAGCAGTTCCGCACCCGGGCTCCAGGCCGGGGAGCTGTTTTGT. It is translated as CASSSAPGLQAGELFC.

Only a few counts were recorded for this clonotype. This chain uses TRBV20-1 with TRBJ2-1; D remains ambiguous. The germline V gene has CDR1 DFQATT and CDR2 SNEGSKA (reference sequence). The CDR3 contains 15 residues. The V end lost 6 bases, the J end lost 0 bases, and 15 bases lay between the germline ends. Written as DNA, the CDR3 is TGCAGTGCCAACCTCCAAACGAGCTCCTACAATGAGCAGTTCTTC. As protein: CSANLQTSSYNEQFF.

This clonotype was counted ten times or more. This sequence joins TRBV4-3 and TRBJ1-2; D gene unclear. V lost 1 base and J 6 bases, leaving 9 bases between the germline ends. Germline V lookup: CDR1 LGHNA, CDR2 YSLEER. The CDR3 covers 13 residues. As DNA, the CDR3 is TGCGCCAGCAGCCAAGCGGATACAGATGGCTACACCTTC. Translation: CASSQADTDGYTF.

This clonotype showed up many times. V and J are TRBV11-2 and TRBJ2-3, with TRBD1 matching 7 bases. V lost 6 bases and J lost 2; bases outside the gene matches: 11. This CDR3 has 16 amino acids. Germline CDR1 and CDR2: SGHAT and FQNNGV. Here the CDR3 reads CASRQVRGPNTDTQYF. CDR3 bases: TGTGCCAGCAGACAAGTAAGGGGGCCTAACACAGATACGCAGTATTTT.

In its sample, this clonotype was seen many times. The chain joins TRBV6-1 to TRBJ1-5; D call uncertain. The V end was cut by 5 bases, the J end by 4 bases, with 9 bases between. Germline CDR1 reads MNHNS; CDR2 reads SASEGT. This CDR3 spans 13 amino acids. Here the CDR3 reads CASSQTGNQPQHF. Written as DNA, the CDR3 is TGTGCCAGCAGTCAGACCGGAAATCAGCCCCAGCATTTT.

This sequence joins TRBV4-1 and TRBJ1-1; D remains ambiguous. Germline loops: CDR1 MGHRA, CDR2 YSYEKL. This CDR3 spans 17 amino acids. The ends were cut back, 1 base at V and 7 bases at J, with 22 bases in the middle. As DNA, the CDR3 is TGCGCCAGCAGCCAAGGTGTTTTGGGGAGGTCCTGGTTTGAAGCTTTCTTT. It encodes CASSQGVLGRSWFEAFF.

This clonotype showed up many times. The CDR3 loop reads CASSLSFDSYEKLFF. Here the CDR3 DNA reads TGTGCCAGCAGCCTATCTTTTGACAGCTATGAAAAACTGTTTTTT. V usage is TRBV7-2 and J usage is TRBJ1-4, with D possibly being TRBD1 (5 bases). Germline-derived CDR1 and CDR2 are SGHTA and FQGNSA. Between the trimmed V and J ends, which lost 5 bases and 6 bases, there was a span of 16 bases. The CDR3 has 15 amino acids.

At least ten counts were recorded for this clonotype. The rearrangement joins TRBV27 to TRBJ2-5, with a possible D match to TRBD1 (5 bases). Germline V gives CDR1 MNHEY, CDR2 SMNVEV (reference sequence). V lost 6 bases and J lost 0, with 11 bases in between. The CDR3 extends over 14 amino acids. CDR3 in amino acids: CASRGLSYQETQYF. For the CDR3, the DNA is TGTGCCAGCAGGGGGCTTTCTTACCAAGAGACCCAGTACTTC.

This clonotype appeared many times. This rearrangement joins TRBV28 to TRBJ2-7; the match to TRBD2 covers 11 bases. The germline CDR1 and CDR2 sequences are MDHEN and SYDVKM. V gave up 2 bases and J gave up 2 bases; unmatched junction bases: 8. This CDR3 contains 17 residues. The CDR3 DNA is TGTGCCAGCAGTTTACCCCCCCAACTAGCGGGGGCCTACGAGCAGTACTTC. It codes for CASSLPPQLAGAYEQYF.

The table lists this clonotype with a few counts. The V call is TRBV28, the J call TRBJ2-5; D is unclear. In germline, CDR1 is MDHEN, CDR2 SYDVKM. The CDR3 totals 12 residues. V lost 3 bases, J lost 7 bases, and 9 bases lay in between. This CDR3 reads CASSFSFGTQYF. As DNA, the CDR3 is TGTGCCAGCAGTTTCTCGTTCGGGACCCAGTACTTC.

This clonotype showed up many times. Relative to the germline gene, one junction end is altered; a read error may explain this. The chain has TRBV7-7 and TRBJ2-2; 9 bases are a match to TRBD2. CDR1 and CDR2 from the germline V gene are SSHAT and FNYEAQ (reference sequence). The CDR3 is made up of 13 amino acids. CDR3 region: CASSLAGAGELFF. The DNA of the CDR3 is TGTGCTAGCAGCTTAGCGGGGGCCGGGGAGCTGTTTTTT.

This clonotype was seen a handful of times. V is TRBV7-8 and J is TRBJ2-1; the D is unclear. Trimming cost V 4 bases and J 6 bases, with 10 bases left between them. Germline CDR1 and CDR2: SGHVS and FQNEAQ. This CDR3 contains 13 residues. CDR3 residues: CASSSERANEQFF. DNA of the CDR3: TGTGCCAGCAGCTCAGAACGGGCCAATGAGCAGTTCTTC.

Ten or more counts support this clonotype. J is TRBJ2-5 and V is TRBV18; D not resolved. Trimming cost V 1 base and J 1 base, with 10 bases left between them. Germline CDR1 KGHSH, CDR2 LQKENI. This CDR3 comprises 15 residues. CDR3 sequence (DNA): TGTGCCAGCTCACCACGTTCTAGGGTCCAAGAGACCCAGTACTTC. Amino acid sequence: CASSPRSRVQETQYF.

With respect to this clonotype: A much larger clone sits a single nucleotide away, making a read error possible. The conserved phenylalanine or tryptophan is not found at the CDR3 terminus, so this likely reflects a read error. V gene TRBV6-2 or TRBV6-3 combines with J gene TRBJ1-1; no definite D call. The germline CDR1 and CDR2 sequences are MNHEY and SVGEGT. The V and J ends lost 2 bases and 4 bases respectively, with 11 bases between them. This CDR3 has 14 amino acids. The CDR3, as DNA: TGTGCCAGCAGTTACGCGGTCCTGATCACTGAAGCTTTCCTT. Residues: CASSYAVLITEAFL.